These 24 T cell receptor beta chains originate from one sample sequenced in a study of blood T cell repertoires in COVID-19. Clones were sequenced by immunoSEQ multiplex PCR, and TCRdb holds only the in-frame ones, with some missing. The sample has 120,000 or so clones, around nine tenths seen once; the top ten hold 1% to 1.5%. Sequencing was carried out using peripheral blood. These receptors came from a woman over 75 with acute or convalescent COVID-19.

The rearrangement joins TRBV5-1 to TRBJ2-1, with TRBD2 matching 12 bases. The V segment lost 2 bases and the J segment 9 bases; nucleotides outside the gene matches: 15. This CDR3 contains 18 residues. The V gene's germline CDR1 is SGHRS and CDR2 YFSETQ. The CDR3, as DNA: TGCGCCAGCAGCTTAGGGTTTCTAGCGGGAGGGCCAGAGGGTGAGCAGTTCTTC. Protein product: CASSLGFLAGGPEGEQFF.

This sequence joins TRBV4-2 and TRBJ1-5, with a tentative D call TRBD1 (5 bases). Germline CDR1 is LGHNA and CDR2 is YNFKEQ. V gave up 1 base and J gave up 2 bases, with 21 bases separating them. The CDR3 has 19 residues. The CDR3 coding sequence is TGTGCCAGCAGCCAAGCAGCAAGGAGTGGGCGGGGCGGCAATCAGCCCCAGCATTTT. The encoded protein is CASSQAARSGRGGNQPQHF.

The rearrangement uses TRBV21-1 and TRBJ2-1; TRBD2, as called in the table, went unchecked against the DNA. TRBV21-1 is reported as a pseudogene. The CDR3 length is 23 residues. The CDR3 spells CASSKEGLTNGMASGRLYNEQFF. The CDR3 coding sequence is TGTGCCAGCAGCAAGGAAGGGCTCACTAACGGGATGGCTAGCGGGAGACTTTACAATGAGCAGTTCTTC.

The chain couples TRBV24-1 to TRBJ1-2; the D gene is possibly TRBD1 (6 bases). V lost 0 bases and J 5 bases, leaving 12 bases between the germline ends. The germline V gene encodes CDR1 KGHDR and CDR2 SFDVKD. The CDR3 spans 15 residues. The CDR3 sequence: CATSDLSRGAYGYTF. The CDR3 DNA is TGTGCCACCAGTGATTTGAGCAGGGGCGCTTATGGCTACACCTTC.

The rearrangement uses TRBV7-9 and TRBJ1-2; 7 bases line up with TRBD1. V shed 5 bases and J 5 bases; nucleotides not matched to a gene: 11. The CDR3 contains 15 residues. Germline-derived CDR1 and CDR2 are SEHNR and FQNEAQ (reference sequence). CDR3 residues: CASSAGGSPGYGYTF. The CDR3 DNA follows: TGTGCCAGCAGCGCAGGGGGGTCACCGGGGTATGGCTACACCTTC.

The CDR3 coding sequence is TGTGCCAGCAGCTCCATGACAGGGGGTGGGGATGGCTACACCTTC. Its protein product is CASSSMTGGGDGYTF. This sequence joins TRBV5-4 and TRBJ1-2; 9 bases line up with TRBD1. V lost 3 bases and J lost 6; bases outside the gene matches: 9. The CDR3 is made up of 15 amino acids. Germline V gives CDR1 SGHNT, CDR2 YYREEE (reference sequence).

Only one count was recorded for this clone. The CDR3 spells CASPGRGYEQYF. DNA for the CDR3: TGTGCCAGCCCTGGTCGGGGGTACGAGCAGTACTTC. The chain carries TRBV6-5 and TRBJ2-7; D possibly corresponds to TRBD2 (6 bases). V was shortened by 8 bases and J by 4 bases, with 12 bases between the two germline ends. The CDR3 is 12 residues long. Germline V lookup: CDR1 MNHEY, CDR2 SVGAGI.

The chain combines TRBV4-1 with TRBJ2-1, with TRBD2 matching over 9 bases. The CDR3 totals 14 residues. V dropped 6 bases and J dropped 5; count of bases not matched to a gene: 5. CDR1 and CDR2 (germline): MGHRA, YSYEKL. CDR3 protein: CASSRAGGNNEQFF. Here the CDR3 DNA reads TGCGCCAGCAGTCGTGCGGGGGGGAACAATGAGCAGTTCTTC.

The V gene is TRBV24-1, the J gene TRBJ2-3; TRBD2 matches 7 bases. The CDR3 length is 15 residues. Germline trimming cut 2 bases from V and 4 bases from J; bases unmatched to any gene: 5. Germline CDR1 is KGHDR and CDR2 is SFDVKD. This chain's CDR3 is CATSDYQRDPDTQYF. For the CDR3, the DNA is TGTGCCACCAGTGATTATCAGCGGGATCCAGATACGCAGTATTTT.

The rearrangement joins TRBV12-3 or TRBV12-4 to TRBJ1-2, with a possible D match to TRBD1 (5 bases). V dropped 5 bases and J dropped 8 bases, with 15 bases sitting between them. The CDR3 spans 13 residues. CDR3 nucleotides: TGTGCCAGCAGTCCTGGGCGGGGCTGGGGCTACACCTTC. Its translation: CASSPGRGWGYTF.

This clone came up a few times. The rearrangement links TRBV7-3 to TRBJ2-5; possibly TRBD2 for D (5 bases). The CDR3 is 13 residues long. Germline V lookup: CDR1 SGHTA, CDR2 FQGTGA. The germline V and J ends were trimmed by 5 bases and 5 bases, with 12 bases remaining between them. The CDR3 DNA follows: TGTGCCAGCAGCCCGGGATCAAGGGAGACCCAGTACTTC. Its translation is CASSPGSRETQYF.

The chain combines TRBV2 with TRBJ2-2; TRBD1 matches 7 bases. Germline loops: CDR1 SNHLY, CDR2 FYNNEI. V trimming: 11 bases; J trimming: 1 base; junction bases outside the gene matches: 4. There are 13 residues in the CDR3. CDR3 DNA sequence: TGTGCCGCCCGGACAGGGAACACCGGGGAGCTGTTTTTT. This sequence encodes CAARTGNTGELFF.

This clone was observed once. V and J are TRBV7-9 and TRBJ1-1; no clear D. Germline CDR1 SEHNR, CDR2 FQNEAQ (reference sequence). The CDR3 extends over 15 amino acids. With 2 bases removed from V and 5 bases from J, the gap between germline ends came to 15 bases. The CDR3 loop is CASSLSGEGGTEAFF. The CDR3, as DNA: TGTGCCAGCAGCTTAAGTGGTGAGGGAGGGACTGAAGCTTTCTTT.

The chain combines TRBV27 with TRBJ1-1, with 8 bases identical to TRBD1. The germline V gene encodes CDR1 MNHEY and CDR2 SMNVEV (reference sequence). The CDR3 contains 13 residues. The ends lost 7 bases at V and 5 bases at J; junction bases unmatched: 6. The CDR3 DNA sequence: TGTGCCAGCAACCCGGACAGGGCGACTGAAGCTTTCTTT. Translation gives CASNPDRATEAFF.

V is TRBV9 and J is TRBJ1-2, with 8 nucleotides matching TRBD1. CDR1 and CDR2 from the germline V gene are SGDLS and YYNGEE. The CDR3 loop spans 14 amino acids. V was pared by 4 bases and J by 6 bases, with 8 bases of the junction left unmatched. The CDR3 is CASSSARGRHGYTF. In DNA, the CDR3 is TGTGCCAGCAGCTCCGCCAGGGGGCGGCATGGCTACACCTTC.

With regard to this clone: A junction end diverges from the germline sequence, so it may reflect a read error. In DNA form, the CDR3 reads TGTGCCAGCAGTTACCCGGGGACAGGCCAAGGGACCCAGTACTTC. The encoded protein is CASSYPGTGQGTQYF. The genes are TRBV6-2 or TRBV6-3 and TRBJ2-5, with 8 bases fitting TRBD1. The CDR3 runs to 15 residues. Per germline, CDR1 MNHEY and CDR2 SVGEGT.

The chain links TRBV11-2 to TRBJ2-1; D perhaps matches TRBD2 (6 bases). Germline V CDR1 and CDR2: SGHAT, FQNNGV. CDR3 length: 15 amino acids. V shed 5 bases and J shed 12 bases, with 23 bases lying between them. The CDR3 protein is CASSQLVAGPNSQFF. The CDR3 nucleotides read TGTGCCAGCAGCCAATTGGTTGCGGGACCAAACTCGCAGTTCTTC.

This chain connects TRBV9 to TRBJ2-2, with TRBD1 as a possible D gene (6 bases). The CDR3 loop spans 17 amino acids. Germline V gene sequence: CDR1 SGDLS, CDR2 YYNGEE. Trimming removed 4 bases from V and 0 bases from J, with 16 bases in between. DNA for the CDR3: TGTGCCAGCAGCTTCCGCCCGGGACAACCGAACACCGGGGAGCTGTTTTTT. Translating gives CASSFRPGQPNTGELFF.

The chain links TRBV19 to TRBJ2-3, with 7 bases matching TRBD1. Per the germline V gene, CDR1 is LNHDA and CDR2 is SQIVND (reference sequence). Unmatched junction bases numbered 6, after V lost 3 bases and J lost 0 bases. This CDR3 contains 16 residues. The CDR3: CASSMRTGTSTDTQYF. As DNA, the CDR3 is TGTGCCAGTAGTATGAGGACAGGTACTAGCACAGATACGCAGTATTTT.

CDR3 sequence (DNA): TGTGCCAGTAGTCCGGCCTCACTAGTCAACGAGCAGTACTTC. It encodes CASSPASLVNEQYF. This sequence joins TRBV19 and TRBJ2-7, with D perhaps matching TRBD2 (5 bases). V lost 5 bases and J 5 bases, leaving 16 bases between the germline ends. The V gene's germline CDR1 is LNHDA and CDR2 SQIVND (reference sequence). This CDR3 comprises 14 residues.

The chain couples TRBV19 to TRBJ1-2; a possible D gene is TRBD1 (5 bases). The germline V and J ends were trimmed by 3 bases and 4 bases, with 12 bases remaining between them. From germline, CDR1 is LNHDA and CDR2 SQIVND (reference sequence). The CDR3 extends over 14 amino acids. The CDR3 loop is CASSIGHLRYGYTF. CDR3 DNA sequence: TGTGCCAGTAGTATCGGACACTTGCGCTATGGCTACACCTTC. Filled out from reference TRBV19 and TRBJ1-2, the complete variable domain reads DGGITQSPKYLFRKEGQNVTLSCEQNLNHDAMYWYRQDPGQGLRLIYYSQIVNDFQKGDIAEGYSVSREKKESFPLTVTSAQKNPTAFYLCASSIGHLRYGYTFGSGTRLTVV.

V gene TRBV3-1 (or the pseudogene TRBV3-2) combines with J gene TRBJ1-2, with D perhaps TRBD1 (5 bases). CDR3 length: 15 amino acids. Trimming removed 4 bases at V and 0 bases at J, with 12 bases between. From germline, CDR1 is LGHDT and CDR2 YNNKEL (reference sequence). CDR3 in amino acids: CASSPRQPTNYGYTF. CDR3 DNA: TGTGCCAGCAGCCCTCGACAGCCTACTAACTATGGCTACACCTTC.

The chain recombines TRBV7-2 with TRBJ2-7, with D perhaps TRBD1 (6 bases). Germline V CDR1 and CDR2: SGHTA, FQGNSA. The CDR3 spans 15 residues. The V gene lost 1 base and the J gene lost 5 bases, with 15 bases spanning the gap. CDR3 in amino acids: CASSLVGNRDHEQYF. In DNA form, the CDR3 reads TGTGCCAGCAGCTTAGTAGGGAACAGGGATCACGAGCAGTACTTC. Full variable domain (missing parts from reference TRBV7-2 and TRBJ2-7): GAGVSQSPSNKVTEKGKDVELRCDPISGHTALYWYRQSLGQGLEFLIYFQGNSAPDKSGLPSDRFSAERTGGSVSTLTIQRTQQEDSAVYLCASSLVGNRDHEQYFGPGTRLTVT.

This clone was counted between two and nine times. The chain recombines TRBV28 with TRBJ2-7; D is ambiguous. Germline V gives CDR1 MDHEN, CDR2 SYDVKM. The CDR3 runs to 15 residues. V shed 5 bases and J shed 1 base, with 15 bases lying between them. In DNA, the CDR3 is TGTGCCAGCAGTAACGTCCTGGCAGATTCCTACGAGCAGTACTTC. It codes for CASSNVLADSYEQYF.